The T cell receptor beta chain under discussion was sequenced for a study of tumor and adjacent non-tumor tissue in lung cancer. Whole-study context: The cohort had 12 to 13 adenocarcinoma, a couple of squamous cell and 1 small cell patients. Stage I to III disease affected about nine men and roughly five women aged roughly 31 to 76.

No cell sorting was done before RNA was extracted from the tissue. In its sample, this clonotype was seen once. Its target is not known. V shed 10 bases, J shed 5 bases, and the junction held 16 bases outside the gene matches. This CDR3 contains 15 residues. A modified ARM-PCR protocol with three rounds of nested PCR amplified TCRbeta. TCRdb reprocessed the multiplex PCR reads via MiXCR and lists one record per CDR3 protein. The sample consists of under 100,000 distinct CDR3 sequences, around 70% of them appearing once. Overall study findings and caveats: Shorter survival was associated with higher TCR diversity in tumors.

The J gene is TRBJ1-2, the V gene TRBV12-3 or TRBV12-4, with 7 bases that match TRBD1. The specimen was lung tumor tissue. This receptor was identified in an older woman with non-small cell lung cancer. CDR3 bases: TGTGCCATCACGCGTTCAGGGGGTCCTTCTTATGGCTACACCTTC. Translated, it gives CAITRSGGPSYGYTF.